This entry concerns a single T cell receptor beta chain. Its cognate antigen has yet to be identified. This sample is part of a study of monozygotic twins with inflammatory bowel disease (dated by TCRdb to about 2019). About the full investigation: The complete study included about 30 monozygotic twin pairs: 19 IBD-discordant Danish pairs and nine German pairs, of which four were IBD-concordant and five were IBD-discordant. Disease-associated traits were sought mainly through comparisons between IBD patients and their genetically identical healthy co-twins within discordant pairs. Each individual had, on average, about 151 000 unique TCRalpha sequences and 181 000 unique TCRbeta sequences available for analysis.

From each donor, an approximately 2.5 ml peripheral blood sample was drawn into PAXgene tubes and stored at -80 degrees C. Without T cell sorting, total RNA was isolated from whole blood using the PAXgene blood miRNA kit on an automated QIAcube. Peripheral blood from monozygotic twin pairs who were concordant or discordant for inflammatory bowel disease underwent deep TCRalpha and TCRbeta repertoire profiling using unique molecular barcoding. Smoking habits were recorded for all twin pairs, with individuals classified as current, former or never smokers. Library creation used 5' RACE. The input for every TCR library was around 3,600 ng of total RNA. For each sample, cDNA synthesis was carried out in eight separate reactions using SMARTScribe reverse transcriptase. Unique molecular identifiers containing a 6-nucleotide sample barcode were introduced through template switching during cDNA synthesis. TCRalpha and TCRbeta cDNA was amplified in two nested PCRs of 16 and 9 cycles, and bead purification was carried out after each PCR. Before amplification, the cDNA was both treated with uracil DNA-glycosylase and purified with the QIAquick PCR purification kit. The second PCR was the step at which Illumina TruSeq-compatible adapters and sample-specific barcodes were added. Library quality and concentration were assessed using TapeStation and Qubit, and 4.5 to 6.5 ng of each library was pooled. Sequencing of pooled libraries was carried out on an Illumina HiSeq2500 single-index Rapid Run using 2 x 100 bp reads and custom sequencing primers. On the authors' methods: MiGEC version 1.2.6 was used for UMI-based consensus assembly to correct PCR and sequencing errors. MiXCR version 2.1.1 was used to carry out V(D)J alignment, clonotype assembly and CDR3 extraction. Gene usage, clonotype sharing and MAIT/NKT TCR abundance were normalised by analysing the top 1000, 10 000 and 20 000 clonotypes per sample. After downsampling to 27 000 UMIs, diversity was calculated as the inverse Simpson index using the vegan R package. Paired Mann-Whitney U tests were applied to discordant twin pairs, and Benjamini-Hochberg correction was used for multiple testing. With the reads reprocessed by TCRdb, a single entry stands for each CDR3 protein sequence and no DNA is reported. In this record, the V and J calls reflect TCRdb's handling and not the investigators' own analysis. The sample table on file contains a few hundred thousand distinct CDR3 sequences. The ten largest clonotypes hold 2% to 2.5% of the sample.

General conclusions and limits of the study: Measured by the inverse Simpson index, TCRbeta repertoire diversity was lower in IBD patients than in their healthy co-twins. Repertoire similarity did not differ between concordant and discordant twins, which could be due to limited statistical power. No single strong signal or clonotype linked to IBD turned up in the results, so the idea that one exists was not supported. Background noise and inter-individual variability may have been introduced into the repertoires by the differing immunosuppressive treatments among patients. Different T cell subtypes could not be distinguished in the analysis. IBD patients shared fewer clonotypes with other individuals than healthy twins did, most markedly in patients showing signs of disease activity.

There are 15 amino acids in the CDR3, from cysteine to phenylalanine inclusive. No DNA appears here. Sequences SGHRS (CDR1) and YFSETQ (CDR2) are obtained from the germline V gene. This receptor was obtained from a human donor with ulcerative colitis or Crohn's disease, or a healthy co-twin of an affected twin (not recorded which). The rearranged segments are TRBV5-1 and TRBJ2-3; TCRdb gives TRBD2 as the D gene, but with no DNA this cannot be confirmed. Sequenced material: blood. CDR3 sequence: CASSLRGGASDTQYF.